This record covers a single T cell receptor (beta chain). In its sample, this clonotype was seen a few times. What antigen it recognizes has not been identified. No base quality information exists; no much larger clone differs at one position. The germline V gene provides CDR1 SGHRS and CDR2 YFSETQ. The CDR3 sequence holds 15 residues, the cysteine and phenylalanine included. This entry keeps only the CDR3 DNA: 45 bases, framed from base 1. Compared with germline, V lacks 0 bases and J lacks 2 bases; bases without a gene match: 3. This sample was taken from a study of breast tumors, draining lymph nodes, adjacent tissues (dated by TCRdb to 2015 to 2016). With regard to the full study: The study compared TCR beta repertoires across tumor, adjacent nontumor tissue and axillary lymph nodes from breast cancer patients. The study aimed to assess the relationships and possible T-cell exchange between tumor, surrounding tissue and draining lymph node repertoires in human breast cancer.

The paper as a whole reports these results and caveats: Tumor T-cell repertoires showed less diversity than lymph node repertoires and more diversity than nontumor tissue repertoires, and tumor T-cell repertoires showed preferential V and J gene usage. The data were judged consistent with most tumor T cells deriving from the lymph node and then expanding within tumor tissue. The conclusion that tumor T cells originate in lymph nodes was framed as consistent with a hypothesis rather than directly demonstrated. The similarity between tumor and nontumor tissue repertoires was significantly greater in luminal-like breast cancer than in basal-like breast cancer.

Data came from an Illumina HiSeq 2000. TCR beta chain libraries were generated by multiplex PCR amplification. High-throughput sequencing was used to analyze the amplified TCR beta chain products. In TCRdb, the public reads were trimmed at Q25 with fastp and aligned with MiXCR, with productive beta chains retained. Identical CDR3 protein sequences are pooled into one entry, listed with their most common genes and DNA. Across this sample there are 15,000 to 20,000 distinct CDR3 sequences, with 43% seen only once. The leading ten clones occupy about 20% of the sample. The sequenced sample was breast tumor tissue. The sequence was obtained from a female donor with breast cancer. Some clones in this sample may be carry-over from other donors' samples. The chain joins TRBV5-1 to TRBJ2-7; TRBD1 lines up with 9 middle nucleotides. Here is the DNA: TGCGCCAGCAGCTTGGCGACAGGGGGACCCTACGAGCAGTACTTC. This translates into CASSLATGGPYEQYF.